This T cell receptor beta chain was observed in a study of beta chain features in type 1 diabetes. Germline V gives CDR1 SGHNT, CDR2 YYREEE (reference sequence). The germline V and J ends were trimmed by 0 bases and 1 base, with 9 bases remaining between them. The CDR3 has 15 amino acids. Only one heparinised blood draw was taken per donor, and its volume averaged about 120 mL. The authors sorted CD4+ naive, central memory, regulatory and stem cell-like memory cells via CD45RO/CCR7/CD25/CD127/CD95/CD27. Sorted cells reached over 95% purity in every population. Sequencing targeted expressed TCRB transcripts, as all isolated RNA had been reverse transcribed. Assay: immunoSEQ multiplex PCR; the TCRdb copy retains only in-frame clones and omits some. The data hold about 620,000 clones, with roughly a sixth observed a single time.

The receptor was isolated from a young man in good health. The sequenced material came from naive CD4+ T cells from blood. The chain recombines TRBV5-4 with TRBJ2-3; D remains unclear. The CDR3 loop reads CASSLALDRTDTQYF. The CDR3 DNA reads TGTGCCAGCAGCTTGGCGCTCGATCGCACAGATACGCAGTATTTT.